The present TCR delta chain was sequenced within a study of DNA immune sequencing with unique molecular identifiers (dated by TCRdb to 2020 to 2022). Some background on the complete study: Immunomagnetic cell separation was used to enrich gammadelta T cells from buffy coats, and the genomic DNA of the enriched gammadelta T cells was then sequenced. Fluorescence-activated cell sorting was used to enrich gammadelta T cells from the PBMC of 10 or so healthy individuals. To compare enriched with non-enriched material, around 92 ng of enriched gammadelta T-cell DNA and around 0.97 ug of non-enriched PBMC DNA were sequenced. An ultrasensitive DNA-based TRD repertoire sequencing method using PCR-introduced unique molecular identifiers was developed and validated in the study. The method was validated on synthetic reference molecules and on blood samples from healthy individuals. All donors were healthy individuals, and approximately 9 of the donors were profiled using sorted gammadelta T cells from peripheral blood.

The cysteine opens and the phenylalanine closes a CDR3 of 14 amino acids. Only CDR3 DNA remains: 42 bases, in frame from the first base. The germline V gene yields GEAIGNYY for CDR1 and EKD for CDR2. From V the trimming removes 3 bases and from J it removes 8 bases, while the gene matches leave 2 bases of the junction unaccounted for. This clone was recorded a few times. The antigen this receptor binds is unknown. This may be a read error: a much more frequent sequence differs by one nucleotide. The sample has other DNA sequences that encode this CDR3 too. Library preparation used multiplex PCR. A 32-plex assay, with primers for all 8 TRDV and 4 TRDJ genes spanning the CDR3, was used to amplify the genomic DNA. A 12-nucleotide UMI was attached over approximately 3 barcoding PCR cycles, and a second PCR was then run with Illumina adapter primers. Libraries were purified with AMPure XP beads and quality-checked on a Fragment Analyzer with the HS NGS Fragment kit. The sequencing was run with an Illumina MiniSeq mid-output kit, including about 20% PhiX, and 150 cycles of paired-end reads. The study's processing was this. MIGEC version 1.2.9 was used to process the reads, grouping the reads by UMI and building error-corrected consensus sequences. Modified VDJtools version 1.2.1 scripts and the tcR R package were used for post-processing. Identical DNA sequences were merged into single rows after TCRdb reprocessed the public reads with CATT. These V and J calls originate from TCRdb's pipeline instead of the authors' own analysis. For this sample the table gives a few thousand delta-chain clones, of which around 12% were detected only once. Jointly, the top ten make up about 50% of the sample.

The paper as a whole reports these results and caveats: Healthy donors differed in TRD repertoire diversity, and several donors were highly oligoclonal, meaning the top 5 clonotypes made up more than half of productive molecules. Novel TRD sequences not targeted by the primers cannot be detected by the primer-based approach. TRDV2 paired with TRDJ1 was the most common TRD rearrangement among clonotypes in healthy donors.

The clonotype originates from a human donor in good health. This receptor chain uses TRDV2 and TRDJ2; 13 bases in the junction line up with TRDD3. Sequenced material: gamma-delta T cells enriched from blood buffy coat, or unenriched PBMCs (not recorded which). The sequenced DNA is TGTGCCTGTGACGTACTGGGGGATACGGCACAACTCTTCTTT. Its product reads: CACDVLGDTAQLFF.